What follows are 7 T cell receptor beta chains derived from one specimen sequenced in a study of OX40 agonist ivuxolimab in advanced cancers. Assay used: immunoSEQ multiplex PCR; TCRdb lists only in-frame clones, some missing. In the table there are tens of thousands of clones, approximately 86% of which are singletons. Sample: CD4+ or CD8+ T cells sorted from blood, taken in a trial of the OX40 agonist ivuxolimab. Source of these receptors: an adult with an advanced solid tumor such as melanoma, head and neck, liver or kidney cancer.

The sample holds a few counts of this clone. The chain carries TRBV19 and TRBJ2-5; TRBD2 aligns across 9 bases. Germline CDR1 is LNHDA and CDR2 is SQIVND (reference sequence). This CDR3 is built from 17 residues. With V trimmed by 2 bases and J by 2 bases, 9 bases remained unmatched. The CDR3 spells CASSIIPPRGGQETQYF. The CDR3 region has the DNA TGTGCCAGTAGTATAATTCCTCCGCGGGGGGGGCAAGAGACCCAGTACTTC.

The V gene is TRBV30, the J gene TRBJ2-1, with D tentatively TRBD1 or TRBD2 (5 bases each). There are 14 residues in the CDR3. Looked up from germline, CDR1 is GTSNPN and CDR2 is SVGIG (reference sequence). Deletions cut 5 bases from V and 0 bases from J, with 11 bases between. CDR3 sequence (DNA): TGTGCCTGGGGGTTGGGGGACTCCTACAATGAGCAGTTCTTC. This sequence encodes CAWGLGDSYNEQFF.

This clone has only one observation. V usage is TRBV7-6 and J usage is TRBJ2-7, with 8 bases fitting TRBD2. Trimming cost V 5 bases and J 3 bases; bases outside gene matches: 15. The CDR3 spans 17 residues. The germline CDR1 and CDR2 sequences are SGHVS and FNYEAQ. The CDR3 loop reads CASSPSDLAGSHYEQYF. The CDR3 DNA reads TGTGCCAGCAGCCCAAGTGACTTAGCGGGGAGCCACTACGAGCAGTACTTC.

The CDR3 loop reads CASSGTGIYNSPLHF. CDR3 DNA sequence: TGTGCCAGCTCAGGGACAGGGATTTATAATTCACCCCTCCACTTT. The chain links TRBV2 to TRBJ1-6, with 9 positions matching TRBD1. The CDR3 extends over 15 amino acids. The V and J ends lost 8 bases and 4 bases, in that order; junction bases with no gene match: 6. Germline CDR1 and CDR2: SNHLY and FYNNEI.

The chain couples TRBV6-6 to TRBJ1-1, with D perhaps matching TRBD1 (6 bases). V lost 1 base to trimming and J lost 7 bases, with 16 bases between them. Per the germline V gene, CDR1 is MNHNY and CDR2 is SVGAGI (reference sequence). The CDR3 has 15 residues. As DNA, the CDR3 is TGTGCCAGCAGTTACTTTGGGGGGCCGGGGGATGAAGCTTTCTTT. Protein: CASSYFGGPGDEAFF.

The rearrangement uses TRBV10-3 and TRBJ2-7; tentatively, D is TRBD2 (5 bases). The CDR3 spans 11 residues. From germline, CDR1 is ENHRY and CDR2 SYGVKD. Between the trimmed V and J ends, which lost 10 bases and 4 bases, there was a span of 11 bases. Here the CDR3 DNA reads TGTGCCACGCTCGGGGATTACGAGCAGTACTTC. This translates into CATLGDYEQYF.

V gene TRBV25-1 combines with J gene TRBJ1-2; tentative D call: TRBD1 (6 bases). The CDR3 is made up of 15 amino acids. Per germline, CDR1 MGHDK and CDR2 SYGVNS. V was clipped by 3 bases and J by 2 bases, with 13 bases between them. Here the CDR3 reads CASSEVGRGNYGYTF. In nucleotides, the CDR3 is TGTGCCAGCAGTGAGGTGGGCAGGGGCAACTATGGCTACACCTTC.